This T cell receptor beta chain appears in the sequencing data of a study of CD8+ T cells in alopecia areata. Study details: Tofacitinib dosing lasted 6 to 18 months, which was then followed by 6 months off drug.

V lost 5 bases, J lost 5 bases, and 22 bases lay in between. The CDR3 covers 16 residues. Germline V gene sequence: CDR1 SGHVS, CDR2 FQNEAQ. Sequencing relied on a cDNA template that was reverse transcribed from extracted RNA. TCRdb's copy holds only in-frame clones and misses some; the assay was immunoSEQ multiplex PCR. The sample carries roughly 65,000 clones, approximately 45% recorded once. The material was CD8+ T cells sorted from blood, obtained at week 0. The origin of this receptor is a human donor with alopecia areata. The gene calls are TRBV7-8 and TRBJ2-7, with D maybe TRBD1 (6 bases). The CDR3 is CASSTYHPRGFNEQYF. The DNA for the CDR3 is TGTGCCAGCAGCACCTATCACCCGAGGGGGTTCAACGAGCAGTACTTC.